This paragraph reports one T cell receptor (beta chain). Only a few counts were recorded for this clone. Its cognate antigen has yet to be identified. No clone much larger than this one lies a single base away; base qualities are absent. In total, 500 to 700 healthy bone marrow donors made up the cohort. Cohort members were all nominally healthy when sampled, although unrecorded immune exposures were likely present. The donor tested CMV seropositive and was one of the 289 seropositive cohort members. A peripheral blood sample was provided by each donor, and peripheral blood mononuclear cells were used for TCR beta sequencing. Genomic DNA extraction from the blood cell samples was performed with the Qiagen DNeasy Blood Extraction Kit. Preparation of the library involved the immunoSEQ multiplex PCR assay. For the multiplex PCR, a mixture combining 60 forward primers for TCR Vbeta segments and 13 reverse primers for TCR Jbeta segments was used. The CDR3 region of rearranged TCR beta genes was amplified from genomic DNA with a multiplex PCR assay. The amplified TCR beta libraries were sequenced on the Illumina HiSeq System as 87-base-pair reads. The authors' pipeline ran thus. In a later analysis, around 80 million unique TCR beta chains were counted across the 650 to 700 repertoires, and about 9.9 million of these chains were shared by at least two donors. Raw reads were error-corrected and collapsed into unique sequences by a nearest-neighbor algorithm in which closely related sequences were merged to remove PCR and sequencing errors. To assign V, D and J gene segments, CDR3 sequences were aligned to IMGT reference sequences. Each retained sequence needed at least a six-nucleotide match to both a V gene segment and a J gene segment. A rearrangement counted as productive if the CDR3 had no stop codons and remained in frame with V and J, and every other rearrangement counted as non-productive. CDR3 was defined by IMGT convention, running from the second conserved V-encoded cysteine to the conserved J-encoded phenylalanine. The earlier analysis of some 550 of the donors excluded any sequence lacking an unambiguous match to a single V gene segment. In an earlier analysis of roughly 600 of the donors, a V segment was called functional when productive rearrangements were above 56.7%, and segregating when the standard deviation between donors exceeded 5%. A statistical classification framework was built to diagnose cytomegalovirus status from the catalog of TCR beta chain sequences. V and J gene assignment, in a later analysis, came from comparing TCR nucleotide sequences with IMGT/GENE-DB human TR gene sequences. In a later analysis, CDR3 sequences and most-parsimonious VDJ recombination scenarios were assigned using the TCRdist pipeline. In a later analysis, each TCR beta chain was defined by its CDR3 amino acid sequence together with its V-gene family, and reads lacking a unique V-gene family were excluded. As a way to deal with suspected cross-contamination and a sequencing artifact, a later analysis dropped 640 or so nucleotide sequences that were highly shared and had low generation probability. A later analysis calculated a clonal expansion index for each public chain from normalized within-repertoire ranks of inferred template counts. In a later analysis, generation probabilities were computed using a VDJ recombination model fitted to out-of-frame rearrangements, and the results were checked against IGoR. In a later analysis, hypergeometric tests were used to score TCR-TCR, TCR-HLA and TCR-CMV co-occurrence, with a repertoire-size bias correction applied to TCR pairs. To estimate false discovery rates, a later analysis permuted the HLA or CMV assignments 20 times. In a later analysis, co-occurring TCRs were grouped using DBSCAN, and TCRdist sequence similarity was added for clustering within HLA-allele-positive subsets. Repertoires with fewer than 30,000 or more than 120,000 public chains were left out of co-occurrence clustering, as were several repertoires with anomalous nucleotide sharing. Held by TCRdb, this immuneACCESS table contains in-frame sequences only and omits some clones. Under half of the omission traces to an unresolved V gene where checked; the cause of the rest is unknown. V and J calls and clone size are given by that table; D and trimming were obtained from the DNA. In all, the sample holds around 150,000 clones, and 80% to 90% of those were seen once. 4.3% of the sample comes from the top ten.

The CDR3 runs 11 residues from the cysteine to the phenylalanine. Only the CDR3 part of the read is kept: 33 bases, read in frame from the first base. A distance of 7 bases separates the germline ends of V and J, which lose 6 bases and 6 bases respectively. CDR1 WSHSY and CDR2 SAAADI are derived from the germline V gene. This record belongs to a study of cytomegalovirus exposure and HLA in healthy donors (dated by TCRdb to 2015 to 2018). Context from the whole study: An earlier analysis of more than 550 of the donors reported about 260 Gb of sequence data and around 120 million unique TCR beta sequences obtained from roughly 170 million T cells. Roughly 300 gigabases of sequencing data and around 85 million unique TCR sequences made up an early release that covered some 640 HLA-typed donors. Of the approximately 400 genotyped donors, around 81% fell in the genetic ancestry cluster associated with self-reported Caucasian donors. The study aimed to test whether cataloging public T cell receptors could reveal signatures of past pathogen exposure. The study profiled the T cell repertoires of approximately 700 subjects by immunosequencing and related them to cytomegalovirus serostatus. A separate validation cohort of 100 to 150 different subjects was used in addition to the roughly 670-subject first cohort. The study combined high-throughput TCR immunosequencing, statistical association of individual TCRs with disease status, and machine learning to predict cytomegalovirus infection status. A later analysis re-analyzed previously published TCR beta repertoires from 600 to 850 donors and added high-resolution HLA genotyping to study TCR occurrence patterns. Rather than drawing on any new phenotypic data, the later analysis identified candidate immune exposures from TCR beta sequences and the way those sequences occurred across donors. To decide whether each TCR beta V gene segment behaved as functional or pseudogenic, an earlier analysis of 587 of the donors relied on high-throughput TCR beta sequencing. Alongside the repertoire data, information on donor age, sex, ethnicity and CMV serostatus was compiled. A later genetic analysis took genome-wide SNP genotypes for about three fifths of the 666 donors and used that subset as a discovery cohort. Every repertoire in the discovery cohort had been generated on one and the same sequencing platform. HLA typing covered class I and class II loci at four-digit resolution. The number of typed donors differed by locus: roughly 620-640 for A, B, C, DRB1 and DQB1; approximately 540 for DQA1; 606 for DPA1; and roughly 450 for DPB1. Roughly 5 DR-DQ haplotypes were handled as single units for association and clustering because linkage in the cohort was strong. On average, about 200,000 unique TCR beta nucleotide sequences were sequenced per donor among some 430 genotyped donors of the cohort, with 15% to 20% of those sequences being non-productive. The paper's findings and limits, for the study overall: Linkage disequilibrium might explain the correlated functional status among segregating V segments, but an unknown experimental factor could not be excluded. The classifier was reported to diagnose cytomegalovirus status with high specificity and sensitivity in both the original and validation cohorts. The study listed 164 TCR beta chains as associated with cytomegalovirus. A group of highly shared sequence variants was considered likely to be a technical artifact of the sequencing pipeline. When HLA alleles, especially DR and DQ, strongly co-occurred, TCR associations were difficult to assign to individual alleles. Some IMGT-functional V segments, including TRBV6-2 and TRBV6-3, could not be told apart with the 87-base-pair reads, so those segments were excluded. In a later analysis, several top co-occurrence clusters were reported to appear linked to parvovirus B19, influenza, CMV and Epstein-Barr virus. Because counts were too low, 15 to 20 rarely observed V segments, including chromosome 9 orphons, were excluded from the earlier analysis of roughly 580 of the donors. Specific HLA alleles were associated with over 15,000 TCR beta sequences at a false discovery rate of 0.05 in a later analysis. In a later analysis, the rate of TCR association differed among HLA loci, with DRB1 alleles having the most associated TCRs and HLA-C alleles having the fewest. A later analysis found that HLA-associated TCR beta chains were more clonally expanded and had lower generation probabilities than equally common non-associated chains. A later analysis found that most CMV-associated TCR beta chains appeared HLA-restricted, with HLA associations seemingly driven largely by CMV exposure. An earlier analysis of approximately 600 of the donors showed that most TCR beta V segments appeared in productive rearrangements either about 90% or about 30% of the time, which broadly matched IMGT annotations. For the cohort, immune exposure information was limited to CMV serostatus. This cohort had only TCR beta chains sequenced, and the lack of alpha or paired-chain data limited which features could be detected. According to the authors, the approach could potentially be generalized to other disease states and immunological phenotypes. According to a later genetic analysis, donors in an Asian-associated ancestry cluster had fewer N-insertions in productive TCRs than the approximately 650-donor mean. An association between a missense DCLRE1C variant and V-gene and J-gene trimming of TCR beta chains was found in a later genetic analysis and replicated in an independent cohort. A few of the identified cytomegalovirus-associated TCR beta chains were confirmed in vitro to be specific for cytomegalovirus antigens. Most TCR sequences were seen in very few donors, while some public TCRs were found in many individuals. Because some donors lacked HLA typing at each locus, the association tests relied only on the typed subset. A further reported finding was that TCR beta sequences accurately predicted the HLA-A and HLA-B alleles for most subjects in the first cohort. Presence/absence analyses assumed roughly uniform sequencing depth across donors, an assumption that may not hold.

Sequenced sample: PBMCs. The chain is assembled from TRBV10-2 and TRBJ2-3; the D gene is unclear. The source is a woman between 40 and 55 years old in good health and CMV-seropositive. The CDR3 reads CASRSRDTQYF. The nucleotides are TGCGCCAGCAGAAGCAGGGATACGCAGTATTTT.